A selection of T cell receptor beta chains follows, all from one sample in a study of OX40 agonist ivuxolimab in advanced cancers. Some clones are missing from TCRdb's copy, which holds only in-frame ones; the method was immunoSEQ multiplex PCR. The profile covers 40,000 or so clones, with about 84% appearing a single time and over 20% taken by the ten largest. The sample here was CD4+ or CD8+ T cells sorted from blood, taken in a trial of the OX40 agonist ivuxolimab. The receptor set was obtained from an adult with an advanced solid tumor such as melanoma, head and neck, liver or kidney cancer. CDR3s include the opening cysteine and the closing phenylalanine or tryptophan. The order of the fields is J gene, V gene, D gene, clone size, CDR3 protein, CDR3 DNA. D genes are given only for firm matches. The size entry is marked missing in some rows and otherwise reads once, few, many or a size class.

TRBJ2-4	TRBV28	-	few	CASSSGAKNIQYF	TGTGCCAGCAGTTCAGGGGCCAAAAACATTCAGTACTTC
TRBJ2-3	TRBV2	-	-	CASSGGEGNTDTQYF	TGTGCCAGCAGTGGGGGAGAGGGGAACACAGATACGCAGTATTTT
TRBJ2-1	TRBV7-9	TRBD2	-	CASRTSGRNEQFF	TGTGCCAGCAGGACTAGCGGGAGAAATGAGCAGTTCTTC
TRBJ2-3	TRBV2	TRBD2	once	CASSDGDYRRGTQYF	TGTGCCAGCAGTGATGGGGACTACCGCCGGGGAACGCAGTATTTT
TRBJ1-4	TRBV5-6	-	-	CASSQSGQLNEKLFF	TGTGCCAGCAGCCAAAGCGGACAGTTAAATGAAAAACTGTTTTTT
TRBJ1-6	TRBV7-2	TRBD1	-	CASSRGQIYNSPLHF	TGTGCCAGCAGCCGGGGACAGATCTATAATTCACCCCTCCACTTT
TRBJ2-7	TRBV2	-	-	CASNSDSYEQYF	TGTGCCAGCAACTCAGATTCCTACGAGCAGTACTTC
TRBJ1-2	TRBV10-3	TRBD1	-	CAISELGTGVNYGYTF	TGTGCCATCAGCGAGCTAGGGACAGGGGTTAACTATGGCTACACCTTC
TRBJ2-3	TRBV6-1	-	once	CASIQVLTDTQYF	TGTGCCAGCATCCAGGTTCTGACAGATACGCAGTATTTT
TRBJ2-7	TRBV7-2	TRBD2	-	CASSRGRGLAGVSYEQYF	TGTGCCAGCAGCCGTGGGCGGGGTCTAGCGGGAGTTTCCTACGAGCAGTACTTC
TRBJ2-7	TRBV28	-	-	CASSLRGGLLYEQYF	TGTGCCAGCAGTTTAAGGGGGGGGCTTTTGTACGAGCAGTACTTC
TRBJ2-3	TRBV6-5	TRBD2	-	CASRKAGGPDTQYF	TGTGCCAGCAGGAAAGCGGGGGGGCCAGATACGCAGTATTTT
TRBJ1-2	TRBV19	-	medium-sized	CASKPRQLNYGYTF	TGTGCCAGTAAGCCGAGACAGCTAAACTATGGCTACACCTTC
TRBJ2-7	TRBV9	TRBD1	-	CASSSGQGGREQYF	TGTGCCAGCAGCTCCGGACAGGGGGGGCGCGAGCAGTACTTC
TRBJ1-1	TRBV15	-	-	CATSSNRVQSTEAFF	TGTGCCACCAGCAGTAACAGGGTCCAGAGCACTGAAGCTTTCTTT
TRBJ1-4	TRBV4-2	-	-	CASSIREKLFF	TGTGCCAGCAGTATCCGCGAAAAACTGTTTTTT
TRBJ1-5	TRBV7-2	TRBD1	-	CASSQGRQGVNQPQHF	TGTGCCAGCAGCCAAGGACGACAGGGGGTAAATCAGCCCCAGCATTTT
TRBJ1-5	TRBV5-1	TRBD1	-	CASSDGTGSQPQHF	TGCGCCAGCAGCGACGGGACAGGGTCCCAGCCCCAGCATTTT
TRBJ2-3	TRBV9	-	-	CASSVVGNHKDTQYF	TGTGCCAGCAGCGTAGTTGGAAATCATAAAGATACGCAGTATTTT
TRBJ1-2	TRBV6-6	TRBD1	-	CASSLTGGGWVGYTF	TGTGCCAGCAGTTTAACAGGGGGCGGTTGGGTGGGCTACACCTTC
TRBJ2-7	TRBV7-3	TRBD2	-	CASSLSGGRFYEQYF	TGTGCCAGCAGCTTGAGCGGGGGGCGTTTCTACGAGCAGTACTTC
TRBJ1-5	TRBV6-5	TRBD1	-	CASSGDRGLGQPQHF	TGTGCCAGCAGTGGTGACAGGGGGTTGGGTCAGCCCCAGCATTTT
TRBJ2-1	TRBV11-1	TRBD1	few	CASSTGVSSYNEQFF	TGTGCCAGCAGCACAGGGGTCAGCTCCTACAATGAGCAGTTCTTC
TRBJ2-7	TRBV10-2	TRBD1	-	CASPESAGGAYEQYF	TGCGCCAGCCCCGAGTCTGCAGGGGGAGCCTACGAGCAGTACTTC
TRBJ1-2	TRBV7-2	-	-	CASSLGVAGARAGYTF	TGTGCCAGCAGCTTAGGAGTAGCGGGGGCGCGAGCTGGCTACACCTTC
TRBJ1-1	TRBV18	-	-	CAVGMGMNTEAFF	TGTGCCGTTGGGATGGGGATGAACACTGAAGCTTTCTTT
TRBJ2-1	TRBV6-6	TRBD1	-	CASTPRDRLNEQFF	TGTGCCAGCACCCCCCGGGACAGGTTAAATGAGCAGTTCTTC
TRBJ2-2	TRBV5-1	-	-	CASSLTALTTGELFF	TGCGCCAGCAGCTTGACGGCGTTGACCACCGGGGAGCTGTTTTTT
TRBJ2-1	TRBV5-6	-	-	CASSSRTAYNEQFF	TGTGCCAGCAGCTCCAGGACAGCTTATAATGAGCAGTTCTTC
TRBJ2-5	TRBV19	-	-	CASRTGIAAVGETQYF	TGTGCCAGTAGAACAGGCATAGCCGCGGTAGGAGAGACCCAGTACTTC
TRBJ1-5	TRBV2	TRBD1	-	CASKEGARGNQPQHF	TGTGCCAGCAAGGAGGGGGCGCGAGGCAATCAGCCCCAGCATTTT
TRBJ2-5	TRBV5-1	TRBD2	-	CASSLASSSGGGETQYF	TGCGCCAGCAGCTTGGCCTCGTCTAGCGGGGGTGGAGAGACCCAGTACTTC
TRBJ2-1	TRBV4-1	-	-	CASSQPTRIEQFF	TGCGCCAGCAGCCAGCCCACTAGAATTGAGCAGTTCTTC
TRBJ2-7	TRBV28	-	-	CASRGDTYEQYF	TGTGCCAGCAGGGGCGATACCTACGAGCAGTACTTC
TRBJ2-4	TRBV11-3	-	-	CASSLVYAAAANIQYF	TGTGCCAGCAGCTTAGTATACGCCGCAGCAGCAAACATTCAGTACTTC
TRBJ1-5	TRBV7-9	-	-	CATSAQDSNQPQHF	TGTGCCACGTCCGCCCAGGATAGCAATCAGCCCCAGCATTTT
TRBJ2-1	TRBV11-2	-	-	CASSFSQGMANEQFF	TGTGCCAGCAGCTTTTCCCAGGGGATGGCCAATGAGCAGTTCTTC